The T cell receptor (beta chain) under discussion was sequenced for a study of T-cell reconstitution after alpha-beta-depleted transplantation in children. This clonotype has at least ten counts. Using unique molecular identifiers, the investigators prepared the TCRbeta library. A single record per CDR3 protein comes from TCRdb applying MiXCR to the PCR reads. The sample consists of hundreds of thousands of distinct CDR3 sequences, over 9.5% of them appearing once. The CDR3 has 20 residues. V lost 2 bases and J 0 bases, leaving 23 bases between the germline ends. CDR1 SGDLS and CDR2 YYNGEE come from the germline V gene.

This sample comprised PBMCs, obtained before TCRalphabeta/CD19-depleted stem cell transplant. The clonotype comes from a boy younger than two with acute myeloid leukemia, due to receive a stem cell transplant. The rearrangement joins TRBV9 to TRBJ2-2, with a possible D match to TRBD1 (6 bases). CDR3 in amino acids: CASSVQLRLPGQTNTGELFF. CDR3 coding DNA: TGTGCCAGCAGCGTTCAACTGCGGCTCCCGGGACAAACGAACACCGGGGAGCTGTTTTTT.